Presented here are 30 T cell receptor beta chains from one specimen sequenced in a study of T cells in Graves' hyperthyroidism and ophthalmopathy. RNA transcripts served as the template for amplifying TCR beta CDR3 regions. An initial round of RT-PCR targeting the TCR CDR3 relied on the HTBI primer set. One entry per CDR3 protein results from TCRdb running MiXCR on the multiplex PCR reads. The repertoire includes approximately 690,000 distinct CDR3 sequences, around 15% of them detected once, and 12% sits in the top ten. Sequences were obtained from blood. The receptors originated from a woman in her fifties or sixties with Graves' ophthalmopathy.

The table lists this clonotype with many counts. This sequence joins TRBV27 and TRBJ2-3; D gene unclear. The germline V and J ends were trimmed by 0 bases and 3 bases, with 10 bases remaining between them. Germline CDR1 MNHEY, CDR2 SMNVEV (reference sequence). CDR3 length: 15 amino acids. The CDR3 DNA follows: TGTGCCAGCAGTTTATCCGGGTTACTGACAGATACGCAGTATTTT. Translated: CASSLSGLLTDTQYF.

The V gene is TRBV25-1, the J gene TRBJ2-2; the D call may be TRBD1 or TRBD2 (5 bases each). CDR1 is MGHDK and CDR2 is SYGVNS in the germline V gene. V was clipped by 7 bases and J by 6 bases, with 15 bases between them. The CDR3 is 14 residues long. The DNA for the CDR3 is TGTGCCAGCACCGAACCAGGGACCGCCGGGGAGCTGTTTTTT. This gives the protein CASTEPGTAGELFF.

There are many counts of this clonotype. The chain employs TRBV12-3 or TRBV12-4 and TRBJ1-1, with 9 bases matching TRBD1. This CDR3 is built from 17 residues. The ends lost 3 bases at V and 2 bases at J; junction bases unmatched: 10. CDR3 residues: CASSLSGQGYGNTEAFF. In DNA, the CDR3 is TGTGCCAGCAGTTTGAGCGGACAGGGGTACGGCAACACTGAAGCTTTCTTT.

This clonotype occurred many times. The CDR3 region is CASSFRGAYEQYF. The DNA of the CDR3 is TGTGCCAGCAGCTTCCGAGGGGCCTACGAGCAGTACTTC. The V call is TRBV14, the J call TRBJ2-7; D tentatively reads TRBD1 or TRBD2 (5 bases each). The V and J ends lost 5 bases and 2 bases respectively, with 10 bases between them. The CDR3 runs 13 residues. From germline, CDR1 is SGHDN and CDR2 FVKESK.

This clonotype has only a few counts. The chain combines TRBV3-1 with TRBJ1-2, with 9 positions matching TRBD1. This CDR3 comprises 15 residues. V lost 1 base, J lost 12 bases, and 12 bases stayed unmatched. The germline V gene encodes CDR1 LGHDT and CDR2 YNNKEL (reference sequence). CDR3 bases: TGTGCCAGCAGCCAAGTCCCGGGACAGGGTTCCCCCCACACCTTC. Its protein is CASSQVPGQGSPHTF.

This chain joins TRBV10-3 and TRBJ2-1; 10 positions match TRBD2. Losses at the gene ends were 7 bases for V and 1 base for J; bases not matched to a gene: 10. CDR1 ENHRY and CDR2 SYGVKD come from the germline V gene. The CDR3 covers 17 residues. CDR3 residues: CAITEGLAVQSYNEQFF. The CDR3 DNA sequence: TGTGCCATCACGGAAGGACTAGCGGTCCAATCCTACAATGAGCAGTTCTTC.

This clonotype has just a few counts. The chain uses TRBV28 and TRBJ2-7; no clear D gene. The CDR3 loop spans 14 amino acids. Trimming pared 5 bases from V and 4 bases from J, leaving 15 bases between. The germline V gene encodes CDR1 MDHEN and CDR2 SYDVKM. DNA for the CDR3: TGTGCCAGCAGTCTCATCCAGCGCGAATACGAGCAGTACTTC. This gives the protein CASSLIQREYEQYF.

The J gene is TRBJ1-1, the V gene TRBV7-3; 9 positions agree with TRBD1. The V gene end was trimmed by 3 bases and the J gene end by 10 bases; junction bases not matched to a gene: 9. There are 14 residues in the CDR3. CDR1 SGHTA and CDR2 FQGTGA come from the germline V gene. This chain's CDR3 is CASSLNTGQGIAFF. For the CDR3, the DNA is TGTGCCAGCAGCTTGAACACGGGACAGGGTATAGCTTTCTTT.

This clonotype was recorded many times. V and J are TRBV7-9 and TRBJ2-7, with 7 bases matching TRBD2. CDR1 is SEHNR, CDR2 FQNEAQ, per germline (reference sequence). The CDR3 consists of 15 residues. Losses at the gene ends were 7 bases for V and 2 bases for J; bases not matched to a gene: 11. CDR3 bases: TGTGCCAGCACCATCCCCCAGCGGGATCCCTACGAGCAGTACTTC. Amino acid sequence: CASTIPQRDPYEQYF.

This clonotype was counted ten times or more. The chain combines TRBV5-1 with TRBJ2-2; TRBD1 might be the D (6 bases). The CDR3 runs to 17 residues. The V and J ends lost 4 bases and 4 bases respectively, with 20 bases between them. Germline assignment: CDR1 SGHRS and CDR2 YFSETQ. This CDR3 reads CASSIPLDSKTTGELFF. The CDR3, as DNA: TGCGCCAGCAGCATACCTCTGGACAGCAAAACCACCGGGGAGCTGTTTTTT.

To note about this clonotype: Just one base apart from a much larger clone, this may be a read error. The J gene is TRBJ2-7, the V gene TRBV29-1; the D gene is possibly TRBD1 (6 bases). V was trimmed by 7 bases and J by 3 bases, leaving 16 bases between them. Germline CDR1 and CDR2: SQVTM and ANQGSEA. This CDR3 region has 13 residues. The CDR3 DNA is TGCAGCGCTGTAATCCAGGGGCTCTACGAGCAGTACTTC. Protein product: CSAVIQGLYEQYF.

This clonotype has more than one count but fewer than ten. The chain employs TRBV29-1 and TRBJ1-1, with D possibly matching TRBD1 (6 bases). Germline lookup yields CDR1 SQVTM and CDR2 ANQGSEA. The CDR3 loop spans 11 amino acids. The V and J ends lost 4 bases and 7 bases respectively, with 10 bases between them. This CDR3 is CSVGQADEAFF. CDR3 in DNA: TGCAGCGTTGGACAGGCGGATGAAGCTTTCTTT.

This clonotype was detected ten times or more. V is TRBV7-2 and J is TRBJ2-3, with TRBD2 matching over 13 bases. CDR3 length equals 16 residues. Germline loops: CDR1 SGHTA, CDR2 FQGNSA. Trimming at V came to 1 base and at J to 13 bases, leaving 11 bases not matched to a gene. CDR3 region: CASSLDLLAGGPSKYF. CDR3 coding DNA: TGTGCCAGCAGCTTAGATCTACTAGCGGGAGGGCCCTCTAAGTATTTT.

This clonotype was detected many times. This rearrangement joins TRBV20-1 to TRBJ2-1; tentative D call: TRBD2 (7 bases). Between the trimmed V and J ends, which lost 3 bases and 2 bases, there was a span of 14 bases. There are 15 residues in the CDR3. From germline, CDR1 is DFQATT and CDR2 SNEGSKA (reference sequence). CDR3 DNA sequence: TGCAGTGCTAGTCGGGGGGCGATGACCTACAATGAGCAGTTCTTC. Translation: CSASRGAMTYNEQFF.

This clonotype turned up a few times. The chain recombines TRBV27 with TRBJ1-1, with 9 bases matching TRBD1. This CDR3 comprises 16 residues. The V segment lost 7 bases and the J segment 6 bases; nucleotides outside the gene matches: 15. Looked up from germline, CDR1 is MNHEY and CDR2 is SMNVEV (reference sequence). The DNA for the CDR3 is TGTGCCAGCAAACCCAGGCCGGGACAGGGCCACGCTGAAGCTTTCTTT. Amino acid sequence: CASKPRPGQGHAEAFF.

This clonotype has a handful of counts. The CDR3 region is CASSYLFMDLSSTDTQYF. The DNA of the CDR3 is TGTGCCAGCAGTTACCTGTTCATGGACTTATCTAGCACAGATACGCAGTATTTT. The chain couples TRBV6-2 or TRBV6-3 to TRBJ2-3, with D possibly being TRBD2 (5 bases). Trimming left V 2 bases short and J 0 bases short, with 18 bases between. The CDR3 is 18 amino acids. Germline V CDR1 and CDR2: MNHEY, SVGEGT.

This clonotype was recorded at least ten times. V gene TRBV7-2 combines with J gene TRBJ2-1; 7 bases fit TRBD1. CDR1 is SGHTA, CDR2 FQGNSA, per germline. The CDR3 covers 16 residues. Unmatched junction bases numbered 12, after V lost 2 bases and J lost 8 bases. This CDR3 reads CASSLFTRQGVYEQFF. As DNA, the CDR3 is TGTGCCAGCAGCTTATTTACGCGACAGGGTGTATATGAGCAGTTCTTC.

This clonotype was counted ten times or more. DNA for the CDR3: TGTGCCAGCAGTTCTGCAACTATAGCGGGAGCTGTTACAGATACGCAGTATTTT. It encodes CASSSATIAGAVTDTQYF. The chain carries TRBV6-1 and TRBJ2-3, with 9 bases matching TRBD2. The CDR3 covers 18 residues. Germline lookup yields CDR1 MNHNS and CDR2 SASEGT. V trimming: 5 bases; J trimming: 3 bases; junction bases outside the gene matches: 15.

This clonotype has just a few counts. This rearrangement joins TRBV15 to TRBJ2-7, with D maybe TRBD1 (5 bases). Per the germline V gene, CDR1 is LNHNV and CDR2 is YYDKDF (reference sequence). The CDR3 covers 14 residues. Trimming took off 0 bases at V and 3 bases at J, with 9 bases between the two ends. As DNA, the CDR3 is TGTGCCACCAGCAGAGATGCAGGGCACTACGAGCAGTACTTC. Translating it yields CATSRDAGHYEQYF. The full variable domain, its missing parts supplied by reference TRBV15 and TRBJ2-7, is DAMVIQNPRYQVTQFGKPVTLSCSQTLNHNVMYWYQQKSSQAPKLLFHYYDKDFNNEADTPDNFQSRRPNTSFCFLDIRSPGLGDTAMYLCATSRDAGHYEQYFGPGTRLTVT.

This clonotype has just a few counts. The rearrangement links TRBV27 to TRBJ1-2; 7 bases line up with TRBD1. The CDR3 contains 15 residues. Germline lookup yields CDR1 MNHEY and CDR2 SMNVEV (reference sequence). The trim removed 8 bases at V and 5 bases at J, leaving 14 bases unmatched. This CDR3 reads CASGELVDRSYGYTF. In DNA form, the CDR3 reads TGTGCCAGCGGAGAATTGGTGGACAGGTCTTATGGCTACACCTTC.

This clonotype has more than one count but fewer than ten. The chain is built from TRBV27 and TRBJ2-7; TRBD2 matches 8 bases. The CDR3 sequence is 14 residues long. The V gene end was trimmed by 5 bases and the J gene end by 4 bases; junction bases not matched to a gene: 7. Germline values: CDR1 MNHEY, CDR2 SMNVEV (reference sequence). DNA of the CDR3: TGTGCCAGCAGTCCAGCGGGAGTTGAGTACGAGCAGTACTTC. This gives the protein CASSPAGVEYEQYF.

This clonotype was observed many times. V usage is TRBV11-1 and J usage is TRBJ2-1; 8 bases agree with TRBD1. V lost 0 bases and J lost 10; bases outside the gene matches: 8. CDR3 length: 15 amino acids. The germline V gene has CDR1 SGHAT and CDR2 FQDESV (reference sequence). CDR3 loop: CASSLAWTGLGEQFF. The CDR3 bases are TGTGCCAGCAGCTTAGCTTGGACAGGGTTGGGAGAGCAGTTCTTC.

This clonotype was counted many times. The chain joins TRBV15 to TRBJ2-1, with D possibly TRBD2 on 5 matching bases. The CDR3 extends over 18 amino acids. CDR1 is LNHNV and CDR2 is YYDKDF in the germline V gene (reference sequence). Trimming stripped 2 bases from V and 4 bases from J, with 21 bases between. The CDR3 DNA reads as TGTGCCACCAGCAGAACGCCAACCGGGAATATCCTTTACAATGAGCAGTTCTTC. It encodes CATSRTPTGNILYNEQFF.

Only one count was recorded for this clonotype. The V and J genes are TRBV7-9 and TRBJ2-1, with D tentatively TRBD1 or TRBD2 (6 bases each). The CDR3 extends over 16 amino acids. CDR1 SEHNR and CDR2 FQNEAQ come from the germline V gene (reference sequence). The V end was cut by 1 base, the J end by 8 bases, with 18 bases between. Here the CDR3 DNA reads TGTGCCAGCAGCTTAGACCTTTTCGGGGGCGTGGATGAGCAGTTCTTC. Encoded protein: CASSLDLFGGVDEQFF. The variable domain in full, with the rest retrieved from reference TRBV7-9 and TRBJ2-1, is DTGVSQNPRHKITKRGQNVTFRCDPISEHNRLYWYRQTLGQGPEFLTYFQNEAQLEKSRLLSDRFSAERPKGSFSTLEIQRTEQGDSAMYLCASSLDLFGGVDEQFFGPGTRLTVL.

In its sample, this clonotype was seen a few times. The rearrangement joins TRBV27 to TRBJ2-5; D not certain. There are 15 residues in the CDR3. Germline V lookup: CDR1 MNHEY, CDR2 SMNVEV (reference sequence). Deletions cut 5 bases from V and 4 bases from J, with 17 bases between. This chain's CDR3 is CASSSYDSFAETQYF. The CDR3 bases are TGTGCCAGCAGTAGCTACGACTCCTTCGCAGAGACCCAGTACTTC.

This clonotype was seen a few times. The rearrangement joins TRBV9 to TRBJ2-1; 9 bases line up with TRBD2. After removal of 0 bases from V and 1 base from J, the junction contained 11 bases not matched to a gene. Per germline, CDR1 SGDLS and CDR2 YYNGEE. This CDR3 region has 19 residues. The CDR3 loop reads CASSVGTRLAVLSYNEQFF. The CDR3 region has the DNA TGTGCCAGCAGCGTAGGAACGCGACTAGCGGTCCTGTCCTACAATGAGCAGTTCTTC.

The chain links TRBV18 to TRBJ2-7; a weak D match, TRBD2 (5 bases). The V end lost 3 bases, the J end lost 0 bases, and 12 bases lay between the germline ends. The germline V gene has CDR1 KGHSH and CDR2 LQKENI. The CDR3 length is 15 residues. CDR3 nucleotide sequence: TGTGCCAGCTCACCTGAGCGGTTAAGCTCCTACGAGCAGTACTTC. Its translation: CASSPERLSSYEQYF.

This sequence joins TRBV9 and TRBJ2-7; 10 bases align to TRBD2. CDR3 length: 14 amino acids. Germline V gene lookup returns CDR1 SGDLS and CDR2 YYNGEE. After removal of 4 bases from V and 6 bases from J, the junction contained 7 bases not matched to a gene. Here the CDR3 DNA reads TGTGCCAGCAGCAAAGGGACTAGCGTCTTCGAGCAGTACTTC. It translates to CASSKGTSVFEQYF.

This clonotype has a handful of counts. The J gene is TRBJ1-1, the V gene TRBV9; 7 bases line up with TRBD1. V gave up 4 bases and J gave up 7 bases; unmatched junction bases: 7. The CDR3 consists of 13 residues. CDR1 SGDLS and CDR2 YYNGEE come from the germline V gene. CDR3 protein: CASSPTGLGEAFF. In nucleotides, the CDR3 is TGTGCCAGCAGCCCGACAGGGTTGGGTGAAGCTTTCTTT.

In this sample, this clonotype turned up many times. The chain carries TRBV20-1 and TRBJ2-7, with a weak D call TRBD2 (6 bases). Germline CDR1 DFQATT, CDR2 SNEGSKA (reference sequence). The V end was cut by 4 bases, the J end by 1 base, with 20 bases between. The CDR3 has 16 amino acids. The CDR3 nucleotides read TGCAGTGCTATCCTCCGGGGCGGGAAGAAATCCTACGAGCAGTACTTC. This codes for CSAILRGGKKSYEQYF.